Reported below is one T cell receptor beta chain. Original analysis: Reference gene primers were amplified, and this amplification served to estimate nucleated cell counts. TCRdb's table, derived via immunoSEQ multiplex PCR, lists solely in-frame clones and lacks some. Clone size and V and J calls were adopted from that table, with D and trimming inferred from the DNA. The sample lists about 260,000 clones; 80% to 90% were seen once. The sample comes from a study of blood T cell repertoires in COVID-19. Study-level information: Sources were T cells, B-cell-depleted T cells, or PBMCs; the material itself was cDNA or gDNA.

The TCR was taken from a woman aged 40 to 49 with acute or convalescent COVID-19. Sequenced sample: peripheral blood.

CDR3 region: CASRRTGNQPQHF. The CDR3 coding sequence is TGTGCCAGCAGACGGACTGGGAATCAGCCCCAGCATTTT. The chain combines TRBV6-5 with TRBJ1-5; D gene uncertain. The CDR3 runs 13 residues. The V end lost 6 bases, the J end lost 4 bases, and 10 bases lay between the germline ends. Per the germline V gene, CDR1 is MNHEY and CDR2 is SVGAGI.